The 11 T cell receptor beta chains listed next were all sequenced from one sample in a study of PD-L1 blockade in urothelial cancer. Profiling relied on immunoSEQ multiplex PCR, and the TCRdb table lists in-frame clones only, not all of them. The sample lists tens of thousands of clones, over 75% occurring once. The sequences come from PBMCs, collected around atezolizumab (anti-PD-L1) treatment. These receptors were taken from a man between 65 and 80 years old with urothelial cancer.

This chain connects TRBV29-1 to TRBJ1-2; TRBD1 aligns across 7 bases. V lost 6 bases, J lost 3 bases, and 7 bases stayed unmatched. CDR1 SQVTM and CDR2 ANQGSEA come from the germline V gene. CDR3 length: 13 residues. The CDR3 loop is CSVTGQTHYGYTF. CDR3 in DNA: TGCAGCGTAACGGGACAGACACACTATGGCTACACCTTC.

This sequence joins TRBV5-1 and TRBJ2-6, with D unclear. Per the germline V gene, CDR1 is SGHRS and CDR2 is YFSETQ. This CDR3 has 16 amino acids. V was clipped by 0 bases and J by 2 bases, with 9 bases between them. The CDR3 protein is CASSLAWAPGANVLTF. CDR3 sequence (DNA): TGCGCCAGCAGCTTGGCCTGGGCGCCTGGGGCCAACGTCCTGACTTTC.

This clone has a single count. The chain uses TRBV29-1 and TRBJ1-1; a possible D gene is TRBD1 (5 bases). The length of the CDR3 is 12 residues. Looked up from germline, CDR1 is SQVTM and CDR2 is ANQGSEA. Trimming removed 3 bases from V and 5 bases from J, with 10 bases in between. CDR3 bases: TGCAGCGTTGACCAGGGATTGACTGAAGCTTTCTTT. The encoded protein is CSVDQGLTEAFF. Drawing the rest from reference TRBV29-1 and TRBJ1-1, the complete variable domain is SAVISQKPSRDICQRGTSLTIQCQVDSQVTMMFWYRQQPGQSLTLIATANQGSEATYESGFVIDKFPISRPNLTFSTLTVSNMSPEDSSIYLCSVDQGLTEAFFGQGTRLTVV.

The chain's CDR3 is CAISEGGDAVDGYTF. In DNA, the CDR3 is TGTGCCATCAGTGAGGGGGGGGATGCTGTCGATGGCTACACCTTC. The chain recombines TRBV10-3 with TRBJ1-2; D is possibly TRBD1 (5 bases). This CDR3 region has 15 residues. The V gene's germline CDR1 is ENHRY and CDR2 SYGVKD. V lost 2 bases and J lost 6, with 16 bases in between.

The CDR3 DNA sequence: TGTGCCAGCAGTTCGACAAGAGGGTTCTATGGCTACACCTTC. This gives the protein CASSSTRGFYGYTF. The chain combines TRBV28 with TRBJ1-2; D is undetermined. CDR1 is MDHEN and CDR2 is SYDVKM in the germline V gene. CDR3 size: 14 residues. Trimming cost V 4 bases and J 4 bases, with 13 bases left between them.

V usage is TRBV5-1 and J usage is TRBJ1-1, with D unresolved. The V gene's germline CDR1 is SGHRS and CDR2 YFSETQ. The CDR3 has 13 residues. V lost 1 base and J 3 bases, leaving 7 bases between the germline ends. This CDR3 reads CASSLSQDTEAFF. The CDR3 coding sequence is TGCGCCAGCAGCTTGTCCCAGGACACTGAAGCTTTCTTT.

This clone showed up just once. The J gene is TRBJ2-5, the V gene TRBV5-1; D is unresolved. Trimming took 0 bases from V and 2 from J, leaving 11 bases between them. The germline V gene encodes CDR1 SGHRS and CDR2 YFSETQ. The CDR3 has 15 residues. CDR3: CASSLGGRRQETQYF. DNA of the CDR3: TGCGCCAGCAGCTTGGGAGGTCGGAGACAAGAGACCCAGTACTTC. Drawing the rest from reference TRBV5-1 and TRBJ2-5, the complete variable domain is KAGVTQTPRYLIKTRGQQVTLSCSPISGHRSVSWYQQTPGQGLQFLFEYFSETQRNKGNFPGRFSGRQFSNSRSEMNVSTLELGDSALYLCASSLGGRRQETQYFGPGTRLLVL.

This clone was seen once. This chain joins TRBV11-2 and TRBJ2-7; TRBD1 aligns across 8 bases. This CDR3 spans 14 amino acids. The germline V gene has CDR1 SGHAT and CDR2 FQNNGV. Trimming removed 5 bases from V and 6 bases from J; junction bases left unmatched: 9. CDR3 sequence reads: CASSPRQGHGEQYF. The CDR3 DNA follows: TGTGCCAGCAGCCCGCGACAGGGGCATGGCGAGCAGTACTTC.

This sequence joins TRBV19 and TRBJ2-6; D possibly corresponds to TRBD1 (7 bases). Germline assignment: CDR1 LNHDA and CDR2 SQIVND (reference sequence). There are 15 residues in the CDR3. V lost 5 bases, J lost 4 bases, and 12 bases lay in between. The CDR3 nucleotides are TGTGCCAGTAGTCCCAGGGGGGCCGGGGCCAACGTCCTGACTTTC. It specifies CASSPRGAGANVLTF.

In its sample, this clone was seen a few times. J is TRBJ2-2 and V is TRBV11-2; 11 bases fit TRBD2. The germline V gene encodes CDR1 SGHAT and CDR2 FQNNGV. CDR3 size: 16 residues. The V segment lost 5 bases and the J segment 3 bases; nucleotides outside the gene matches: 5. CDR3: CASSIIAGGYTGELFF. The CDR3 DNA reads as TGTGCCAGCAGCATAATAGCGGGAGGGTACACCGGGGAGCTGTTTTTT.

DNA for the CDR3: TGTGCCAGCAGCTCGACCGACAGGACTCTCGAAGCTTTCTTT. Amino acid sequence: CASSSTDRTLEAFF. The J gene is TRBJ1-1, the V gene TRBV28; tentatively, D is TRBD1 (6 bases). The V gene's germline CDR1 is MDHEN and CDR2 SYDVKM. With 6 bases removed from V and 8 bases from J, the gap between germline ends came to 19 bases. The CDR3 spans 14 residues.